The 25 T cell receptor beta chains listed next were all sequenced from one sample in a study of blood T cell repertoires in COVID-19. Assay: immunoSEQ multiplex PCR; the TCRdb copy retains only in-frame clones and omits some. The data hold approximately 230,000 clones, with 88% observed a single time. Sequenced material: peripheral blood. The origin of the receptors is a woman in her twenties or thirties with COVID-19, enrolled during active disease.

The CDR3 DNA sequence: TGCAGCGTTGATACAGGGAACACCGGGGAGCTGTTTTTT. It is translated as CSVDTGNTGELFF. The chain recombines TRBV29-1 with TRBJ2-2, with D perhaps TRBD1 (5 bases). Germline values: CDR1 SQVTM, CDR2 ANQGSEA. The V and J ends lost 3 bases and 1 base respectively, with 6 bases between them. The CDR3 is made up of 13 amino acids.

J is TRBJ2-2 and V is TRBV2; 8 nucleotides line up with TRBD1. Germline CDR1 SNHLY, CDR2 FYNNEI. Germline trimming cut 6 bases from V and 9 bases from J; bases unmatched to any gene: 12. CDR3 size: 15 residues. CDR3 protein: CASSPTDRGGRELFF. The CDR3 DNA reads as TGTGCCAGCAGCCCTACTGACAGGGGCGGCCGGGAGCTGTTTTTT.

The count of this clone is one. The chain links TRBV6-5 to TRBJ2-1; D not resolved. CDR1 is MNHEY and CDR2 is SVGAGI in the germline V gene. The CDR3 is 16 amino acids. Trimming removed 2 bases from V and 0 bases from J, with 11 bases in between. Written as DNA, the CDR3 is TGTGCCAGCAGTTACCGTTACGCCAGCTCCTACAATGAGCAGTTCTTC. It yields the protein CASSYRYASSYNEQFF.

This clone was recorded once. The rearrangement joins TRBV11-2 to TRBJ1-2; 9 positions agree with TRBD1. Germline V gives CDR1 SGHAT, CDR2 FQNNGV. V was clipped by 0 bases and J by 6 bases; unmatched bases: 8. CDR3 size: 16 residues. The CDR3 protein is CASSLDLGQGEDGYTF. CDR3 sequence (DNA): TGTGCCAGCAGCTTAGATCTGGGACAGGGAGAGGATGGCTACACCTTC.

The rearrangement joins TRBV14 to TRBJ1-2; D possibly corresponds to TRBD1 (5 bases). Germline CDR1 is SGHDN and CDR2 is FVKESK. There are 14 residues in the CDR3. The ends were cut back, 0 bases at V and 3 bases at J, with 8 bases in the middle. Written as DNA, the CDR3 is TGTGCCAGCAGCCAAGACTGGGGGGACTATGGCTACACCTTC. Translating it yields CASSQDWGDYGYTF.

The chain joins TRBV5-1 to TRBJ1-1, with a weak D call TRBD1 (6 bases). The CDR3 runs to 16 residues. V was pared by 1 base and J by 4 bases, with 17 bases between. The germline V gene has CDR1 SGHRS and CDR2 YFSETQ. The CDR3 sequence: CASSLTGVGGSTEAFF. The CDR3 DNA is TGCGCCAGCAGCTTGACAGGAGTTGGGGGCTCCACTGAAGCTTTCTTT.

This chain joins TRBV7-2 and TRBJ2-5, with a possible D match to TRBD1 (5 bases). The germline V and J ends were trimmed by 4 bases and 2 bases, with 11 bases remaining between them. Germline CDR1 is SGHTA and CDR2 is FQGNSA. The CDR3 is made up of 14 amino acids. This CDR3 reads CASSSDSPQETQYF. The CDR3 DNA sequence: TGTGCCAGCAGCTCAGACAGTCCGCAAGAGACCCAGTACTTC.

This clone was detected only once. The chain is built from TRBV2 and TRBJ1-2, with D perhaps matching TRBD1 (5 bases). The CDR3 has 14 amino acids. The germline V gene has CDR1 SNHLY and CDR2 FYNNEI. Trimming pared 3 bases from V and 8 bases from J, leaving 16 bases between. The CDR3 nucleotides are TGTGCCAGCAGTGACGACAGTGGATTCTGGGGCTACACCTTC. Its protein is CASSDDSGFWGYTF. Variable domain in full (rest from reference TRBV2 and TRBJ1-2): EPEVTQTPSHQVTQMGQEVILRCVPISNHLYFYWYRQILGQKVEFLVSFYNNEISEKSEIFDDQFSVERPDGSNFTLKIRSTKLEDSAMYFCASSDDSGFWGYTFGSGTRLTVV.

The chain employs TRBV10-2 and TRBJ2-7, with a weak D call TRBD2 (5 bases). From germline, CDR1 is WSHSY and CDR2 SAAADI. The CDR3 is made up of 14 amino acids. V lost 2 bases and J lost 2, with 10 bases in between. This CDR3 reads CASSEGLETYEQYV. DNA of the CDR3: TGCGCCAGCAGTGAGGGACTTGAGACCTACGAGCAGTACGTC.

V and J are TRBV14 and TRBJ1-4, with D perhaps matching TRBD1 (5 bases). V lost 0 bases, J lost 6 bases, and 11 bases lay in between. In germline, CDR1 is SGHDN, CDR2 FVKESK. The CDR3 runs to 15 residues. The CDR3 region is CASSQDFAGHEKLFF. CDR3 nucleotides: TGTGCCAGCAGCCAAGATTTTGCAGGGCATGAAAAACTGTTTTTT.

The V gene is TRBV7-9, the J gene TRBJ2-7; 8 bases map to TRBD1. This CDR3 has 14 residues. Trimming took 6 bases from V and 4 from J; bases not matched to a gene: 8. CDR1 SEHNR and CDR2 FQNEAQ come from the germline V gene (reference sequence). CDR3 protein: CASSLADRGYEQYF. The CDR3 coding sequence is TGTGCCAGCAGTTTGGCCGACAGGGGTTACGAGCAGTACTTC.

The chain has TRBV7-6 and TRBJ2-1; 8 bases line up with TRBD2. Per germline, CDR1 SGHVS and CDR2 FNYEAQ. The CDR3 runs to 16 residues. V trimming: 1 base; J trimming: 6 bases; junction bases outside the gene matches: 8. Here the CDR3 reads CASSLEAGVGGNEQFF. The CDR3 DNA is TGTGCCAGCAGCTTAGAAGCGGGAGTTGGGGGCAATGAGCAGTTCTTC. Looking up the rest from reference TRBV7-6 and TRBJ2-1 gives the full variable domain: GAGVSQSPRYKVTKRGQDVALRCDPISGHVSLYWYRQALGQGPEFLTYFNYEAQQDKSGLPNDRFSAERPEGSISTLTIQRTEQRDSAMYRCASSLEAGVGGNEQFFGPGTRLTVL.

The chain employs TRBV29-1 and TRBJ1-2; 10 nucleotides line up with TRBD1. V lost 3 bases and J lost 13; bases outside the gene matches: 5. Germline V CDR1 and CDR2: SQVTM, ANQGSEA. This CDR3 region has 11 residues. The CDR3 protein is CSVDTTGGRTF. CDR3 coding DNA: TGCAGCGTTGACACGACAGGGGGCCGCACCTTC.

The rearrangement uses TRBV7-9 and TRBJ2-2, with 10 bases that match TRBD2. CDR1 is SEHNR and CDR2 is FQNEAQ in the germline V gene (reference sequence). The CDR3 spans 15 residues. The trim removed 5 bases at V and 8 bases at J, leaving 8 bases unmatched. CDR3 in DNA: TGTGCCAGCAGCGTACGGGGGACTAGCGCTGGGGAGCTGTTTTTT. It yields the protein CASSVRGTSAGELFF.

The chain carries TRBV11-3 and TRBJ2-1; 12 nucleotides line up with TRBD2. Germline CDR1 and CDR2: SGHNT and YENEEA. This CDR3 is 17 amino acids long. Trimming cost V 3 bases and J 4 bases; bases outside gene matches: 7. The CDR3 DNA follows: TGTGCCAGCAGCTTGGACCTCGGGACTAGCGGGTACAATGAGCAGTTCTTC. Translated: CASSLDLGTSGYNEQFF. The full variable domain, its missing parts supplied by reference TRBV11-3 and TRBJ2-1, is EAGVVQSPRYKIIEKKQPVAFWCNPISGHNTLYWYLQNLGQGPELLIRYENEEAVDDSQLPKDRFSAERLKGVDSTLKIQPAELGDSAVYLCASSLDLGTSGYNEQFFGPGTRLTVL.

This clone is a singleton in its sample. The chain recombines TRBV2 with TRBJ2-2, with a possible D match to TRBD1 (6 bases). Trimming left V 6 bases short and J 0 bases short, with 20 bases between. Germline V gene lookup returns CDR1 SNHLY and CDR2 FYNNEI. The CDR3 consists of 18 residues. In DNA, the CDR3 is TGTGCCAGCAGGGACAGTCCTTACCTTACTTCGAACACCGGGGAGCTGTTTTTT. Translation gives CASRDSPYLTSNTGELFF.

The chain carries TRBV14 and TRBJ2-7; TRBD2 might be the D (5 bases). The length of the CDR3 is 13 residues. Trimming pared 1 base from V and 4 bases from J, leaving 8 bases between. Germline-derived CDR1 and CDR2 are SGHDN and FVKESK. The CDR3 sequence is CASSQVWEYEQYF. The DNA of the CDR3 is TGTGCCAGCAGCCAAGTCTGGGAGTACGAGCAGTACTTC.

V usage is TRBV27 and J usage is TRBJ2-3; TRBD1 agrees at 7 bases. The V segment lost 5 bases and the J segment 6 bases; nucleotides outside the gene matches: 8. The CDR3 spans 14 residues. Germline V gene lookup returns CDR1 MNHEY and CDR2 SMNVEV (reference sequence). The CDR3 spells CASSLNQGEDTQYF. CDR3 DNA sequence: TGTGCCAGCAGTCTAAATCAGGGGGAGGATACGCAGTATTTT.

The chain has TRBV5-4 and TRBJ2-3; TRBD2 aligns across 11 bases. The V and J ends lost 0 bases and 2 bases, in that order; junction bases with no gene match: 5. In germline, CDR1 is SGHNT, CDR2 YYREEE (reference sequence). The CDR3 runs 17 residues. The DNA of the CDR3 is TGTGCCAGCAGCTTGGATCCTAGCGGGGGGATCACAGATACGCAGTATTTT. It encodes CASSLDPSGGITDTQYF.

V gene TRBV11-3 combines with J gene TRBJ2-2, with D possibly being TRBD1 (5 bases). The CDR3 is 14 amino acids. The V gene's germline CDR1 is SGHNT and CDR2 YENEEA. The ends were cut back, 4 bases at V and 6 bases at J, with 12 bases in the middle. CDR3 sequence: CASSSGRVAGELFF. CDR3 sequence (DNA): TGTGCCAGCAGCTCCGGCAGGGTGGCCGGGGAGCTGTTTTTT.

The rearrangement links TRBV3-1 (or the pseudogene TRBV3-2) to TRBJ2-7, with D perhaps TRBD1 (5 bases). The CDR3 totals 14 residues. V lost 0 bases and J lost 5, with 11 bases in between. Germline V gives CDR1 LGHDT, CDR2 YNNKEL (reference sequence). The CDR3 loop is CASSQEGAVNEQYF. CDR3 DNA sequence: TGTGCCAGCAGCCAAGAAGGGGCCGTAAACGAGCAGTACTTC.

The gene calls are TRBV11-2 and TRBJ1-2; the D is unclear. CDR1 and CDR2 (germline): SGHAT, FQNNGV. The CDR3 runs to 15 residues. The germline V and J ends were trimmed by 7 bases and 0 bases, with 15 bases remaining between them. CDR3 residues: CASTSLRRANYGYTF. CDR3 in DNA: TGTGCCAGCACATCGTTACGGAGGGCTAACTATGGCTACACCTTC.

V is TRBV4-3 and J is TRBJ1-2, with D possibly being TRBD1 (5 bases). This CDR3 is built from 15 residues. V was clipped by 0 bases and J by 8 bases, with 16 bases between them. Germline CDR1 LGHNA, CDR2 YSLEER. In nucleotides, the CDR3 is TGCGCCAGCAGCCAAGAGTCGGCGGGGGGGTACGGCTACACCTTC. Translating gives CASSQESAGGYGYTF.

The J gene is TRBJ1-2, the V gene TRBV10-3; D remains ambiguous. Germline V CDR1 and CDR2: ENHRY, SYGVKD. The CDR3 consists of 11 residues. V was cut by 4 bases and J by 7 bases, with 7 bases left in between. CDR3 sequence: CAISGGPGYTF. Written as DNA, the CDR3 is TGTGCCATCAGTGGAGGGCCTGGCTACACCTTC.

This clone has just one count. The CDR3 DNA sequence: TGTGCCAGCAGCACACGGATTGGGCGGGAGATTGAGCAGTACGTC. Translated: CASSTRIGREIEQYV. V usage is TRBV21-1 and J usage is TRBJ2-7; the table's D call, TRBD2, was not checked against the DNA. TRBV21-1 is given as a pseudogene. The CDR3 extends over 15 amino acids.